This T cell receptor (beta chain) originates from a study of radiation and T cells in renal cell carcinoma. In regard to this clone: Its target is not known.

Specified time point: blood 4 weeks post-SBRT, at nephrectomy. Treatment described: 15 Gy SBRT to primary tumor, nephrectomy 4 weeks later. The patient's renal cell carcinoma had clear cell pathology. This CDR3 has 16 amino acids. The V segment lost 2 bases and the J segment 3 bases; nucleotides outside the gene matches: 5. Germline V gene sequence: CDR1 MGHRA, CDR2 YSYEKL. Data came from immunoSEQ multiplex PCR; TCRdb stores just in-frame clones and leaves some out. The sample records tens of thousands of clones, over 65% being singletons. Overall study results and limits: In blood, top tumor clones expanded by 2 weeks, shrinking by 4.

The input for sequencing was blood, taken from a patient whose treatment included radiotherapy and nephrectomy. The sequence was collected from a woman aged 60-75 years with renal cell carcinoma. The rearrangement uses TRBV4-1 and TRBJ2-7, with 12 bases fitting TRBD2. CDR3 nucleotide sequence: TGCGCCAGCAGCCAACCTCTAGCGGGAGGGGACTACGAGCAGTACTTC. This encodes CASSQPLAGGDYEQYF.